What follows are 19 T cell receptor beta chains derived from one specimen sequenced in a study of blood T cells in healthy people across ages. Primers used in a second PCR of roughly 6 to 11 cycles were a sample-barcoded 5' primer and a J-beta primer mix. From the 5' RACE reads, TCRdb called clonotypes with MiXCR, one entry per CDR3 protein. The data contain hundreds of thousands of distinct CDR3 sequences, roughly 21% of them singletons. The sequenced sample was blood. These receptor sequences come from a man aged 65 to 85 in good health.

The CDR3 DNA reads as TGTGCCAGCAGCCAAGATGGATCCCCGGGCTACGAGCAGTACTTC. It is translated as CASSQDGSPGYEQYF. The chain uses TRBV3-1 and TRBJ2-7, with D unresolved. Per germline, CDR1 LGHDT and CDR2 YNNKEL (reference sequence). V lost 0 bases and J lost 3, with 12 bases in between. This CDR3 has 15 residues.

CDR3 in amino acids: CASRLDPSGKVEQYF. As DNA, the CDR3 is TGTGCCAGCAGACTGGACCCTAGCGGGAAGGTCGAGCAGTACTTC. The chain has TRBV5-5 and TRBJ2-7; 9 nucleotides agree with TRBD2. The germline V gene encodes CDR1 SGHKS and CDR2 YYEKEE (reference sequence). The CDR3 has 15 residues. With 5 bases clipped from V and 6 bases from J, the junction kept 12 bases outside the gene matches.

The chain combines TRBV11-2 with TRBJ2-5; D ambiguous. The CDR3 is 15 amino acids. Trimming shortened V by 0 bases and J by 1 base, and 9 bases separated the two germline ends. Germline V gives CDR1 SGHAT, CDR2 FQNNGV. CDR3 nucleotide sequence: TGTGCCAGCAGCTTAGAATATACCTCCCAAGAGACCCAGTACTTC. Its protein product is CASSLEYTSQETQYF.

This clonotype was seen just once. This chain joins TRBV6-6 and TRBJ2-7, with D maybe TRBD2 (6 bases). V gave up 7 bases and J gave up 2 bases, with 21 bases separating them. Germline values: CDR1 MNHNY, CDR2 SVGAGI (reference sequence). The CDR3 is 16 residues long. The CDR3 sequence is CASTLRDFLSAYEQYF. The CDR3, as DNA: TGTGCCAGCACCCTCCGGGACTTCCTCTCCGCCTACGAGCAGTACTTC.

This clonotype was recorded only once. The rearrangement joins TRBV18 to TRBJ2-1; tentatively, D is TRBD2 (6 bases). Trimming removed 1 base from V and 9 bases from J, with 13 bases in between. The CDR3 is 14 amino acids. Germline CDR1 reads KGHSH; CDR2 reads LQKENI. The CDR3 region has the DNA TGTGCCAGCTCACCACTAGCGGATTGGGGTGAGCAGTTCTTC. Translation gives CASSPLADWGEQFF.

There are a few counts of this clonotype. This sequence joins TRBV2 and TRBJ2-1; 9 bases fit TRBD2. The CDR3 totals 12 residues. Germline trimming cut 7 bases from V and 8 bases from J; bases unmatched to any gene: 3. Per the germline V gene, CDR1 is SNHLY and CDR2 is FYNNEI. The CDR3: CASTSGTDEQFF. In DNA, the CDR3 is TGTGCCAGCACTAGCGGGACCGATGAGCAGTTCTTC.

The chain links TRBV20-1 to TRBJ2-1; a weak D match, TRBD2 (6 bases). The V end lost 6 bases, the J end lost 0 bases, and 9 bases lay between the germline ends. There are 13 residues in the CDR3. CDR1 and CDR2 (germline): DFQATT, SNEGSKA (reference sequence). This chain's CDR3 is CSAQEGSYNEQFF. CDR3 DNA: TGCAGTGCCCAGGAGGGCTCCTACAATGAGCAGTTCTTC.

The chain has TRBV6-2 or TRBV6-3 and TRBJ2-3; 7 bases fit TRBD2. V was clipped by 4 bases and J by 0 bases; unmatched bases: 13. CDR3 length equals 18 residues. Germline lookup yields CDR1 MNHEY and CDR2 SVGEGT. CDR3: CASSSSAGTLTSTDTQYF. The CDR3 nucleotides read TGTGCCAGCAGTTCGTCAGCGGGAACATTAACTAGCACAGATACGCAGTATTTT.

This clonotype has just a few counts. The J gene is TRBJ2-1, the V gene TRBV5-1, with 11 bases identical to TRBD2. V lost 4 bases and J lost 8; bases outside the gene matches: 2. Germline assignment: CDR1 SGHRS and CDR2 YFSETQ. CDR3 length: 13 amino acids. The CDR3: CASSMGLADEQFF. The CDR3 DNA reads TGCGCCAGCAGCATGGGACTAGCGGATGAGCAGTTCTTC.

The rearrangement uses TRBV20-1 and TRBJ2-5; TRBD1 might be the D (6 bases). CDR1 is DFQATT, CDR2 SNEGSKA, per germline (reference sequence). This CDR3 comprises 15 residues. V was clipped by 1 base and J by 2 bases, with 14 bases between them. This chain's CDR3 is CSARGVRGLQETQYF. The CDR3, as DNA: TGCAGTGCTAGAGGAGTCAGGGGTCTTCAAGAGACCCAGTACTTC.

The chain employs TRBV6-5 and TRBJ1-2; the D gene is possibly TRBD1 (6 bases). The CDR3 extends over 14 amino acids. V lost 6 bases, J lost 8 bases, and 19 bases lay in between. The germline V gene encodes CDR1 MNHEY and CDR2 SVGAGI. CDR3 bases: TGTGCCAGCAGAAAGAGAACGGGGGCGGGGGGCTACACCTTC. Translation: CASRKRTGAGGYTF.

This rearrangement joins TRBV5-1 to TRBJ2-1; 9 bases match TRBD1. CDR3 length: 17 amino acids. The V segment lost 4 bases and the J segment 4 bases; nucleotides outside the gene matches: 12. Looked up from germline, CDR1 is SGHRS and CDR2 is YFSETQ. The CDR3 loop is CASSPQRVGQGYNEQFF. The CDR3 DNA follows: TGCGCCAGCAGCCCCCAGAGAGTAGGACAGGGGTACAATGAGCAGTTCTTC.

This clonotype was found a few times. The junction and the germline gene differ at one end; a read error may be behind it. The J gene is TRBJ2-7, the V gene TRBV28; TRBD2 agrees at 7 bases. Germline CDR1 MDHEN, CDR2 SYDVKM. CDR3 size: 12 residues. The CDR3 DNA follows: TGTGCCAGCAGTTCGGGGGGAGGCGAGCAGTGCTTC. This encodes CASSSGGGEQCF.

The chain carries TRBV5-1 and TRBJ2-3; D is ambiguous. The CDR3 has 15 residues. Germline lookup yields CDR1 SGHRS and CDR2 YFSETQ. The V and J ends lost 2 bases and 0 bases respectively, with 10 bases between them. The CDR3 loop reads CASSLDVGSTDTQYF. CDR3 coding DNA: TGCGCCAGCAGCTTAGACGTGGGAAGCACAGATACGCAGTATTTT. Combining the CDR3 with reference TRBV5-1 and TRBJ2-3 gives the whole variable domain KAGVTQTPRYLIKTRGQQVTLSCSPISGHRSVSWYQQTPGQGLQFLFEYFSETQRNKGNFPGRFSGRQFSNSRSEMNVSTLELGDSALYLCASSLDVGSTDTQYFGPGTRLTVL.

The table lists this clonotype with a few counts. The rearrangement uses TRBV5-5 and TRBJ1-5; 7 nucleotides agree with TRBD1. In germline, CDR1 is SGHKS, CDR2 YYEKEE (reference sequence). The trim removed 4 bases at V and 4 bases at J, leaving 5 bases unmatched. The CDR3 is 14 residues long. The CDR3: CASSPSGGNQPQHF. In DNA form, the CDR3 reads TGTGCCAGCAGCCCATCAGGGGGGAATCAGCCCCAGCATTTT.

This clonotype is a singleton in its sample. The chain recombines TRBV28 with TRBJ2-5; D is unclear. With the DNA end fitting TRBJ2-7 better, the J assignment may be wrong. Germline lookup yields CDR1 MDHEN and CDR2 SYDVKM. The CDR3 consists of 13 residues. CDR3 nucleotides: TGTGCCACCAGGACCAATTGGGCCTACGAGCAGTACTTC. Translation gives CATRTNWAYEQYF.

This clonotype has just a few counts. The chain combines TRBV7-9 with TRBJ1-1; the D gene is possibly TRBD1 (6 bases). V gave up 5 bases and J gave up 0 bases, with 10 bases separating them. This CDR3 comprises 14 residues. CDR1 SEHNR and CDR2 FQNEAQ come from the germline V gene (reference sequence). Here the CDR3 DNA reads TGTGCCAGCAGCATAACAGGGTTGAACACTGAAGCTTTCTTT. Amino acids: CASSITGLNTEAFF.

The chain employs TRBV28 and TRBJ2-5; D is perhaps TRBD1 (5 bases). Trimming stripped 4 bases from V and 7 bases from J, with 16 bases between. This CDR3 spans 14 amino acids. Germline lookup yields CDR1 MDHEN and CDR2 SYDVKM. The CDR3 sequence: CASSSQVTLRTQYF. The DNA for the CDR3 is TGTGCCAGCAGTTCACAGGTGACTTTGAGGACCCAGTACTTC.

This clonotype has a count of ten or more. The genes are TRBV30 and TRBJ2-7; the D is unclear. V was trimmed by 0 bases and J by 0 bases, leaving 3 bases between them. This CDR3 spans 12 amino acids. Germline V lookup: CDR1 GTSNPN, CDR2 SVGIG (reference sequence). Written as DNA, the CDR3 is TGTGCCTGGAGTGTAATCTCCTACGAGCAGTACTTC. This encodes CAWSVISYEQYF.